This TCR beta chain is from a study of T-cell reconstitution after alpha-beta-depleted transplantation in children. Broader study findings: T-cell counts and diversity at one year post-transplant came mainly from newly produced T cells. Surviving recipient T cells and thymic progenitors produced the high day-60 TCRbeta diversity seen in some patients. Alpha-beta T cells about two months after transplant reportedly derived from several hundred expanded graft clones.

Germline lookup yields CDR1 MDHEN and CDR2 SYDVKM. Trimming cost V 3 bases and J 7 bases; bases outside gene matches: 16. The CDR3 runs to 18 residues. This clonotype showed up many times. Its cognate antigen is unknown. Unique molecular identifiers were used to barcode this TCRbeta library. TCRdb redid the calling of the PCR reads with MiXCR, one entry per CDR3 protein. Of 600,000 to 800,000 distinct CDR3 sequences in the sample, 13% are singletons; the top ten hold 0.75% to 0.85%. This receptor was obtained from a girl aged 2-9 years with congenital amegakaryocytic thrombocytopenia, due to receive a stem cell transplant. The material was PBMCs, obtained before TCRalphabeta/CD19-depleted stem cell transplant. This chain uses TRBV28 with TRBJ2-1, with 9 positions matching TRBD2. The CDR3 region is CASSLGGVLMLAGNEQFF. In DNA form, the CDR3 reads TGTGCCAGCAGTTTGGGGGGGGTCTTGATGCTAGCGGGGAATGAGCAGTTCTTC.